The T cell receptor beta chain described here comes from a study of identical twins (TCRdb year 2016). Study-level background: To test whether fetal clonotypes persist, the study used deep sequencing on TCR alpha and beta repertoires from monozygotic twins, unrelated adults of various ages, and cord blood. To rule out contamination, the twin experiments were replicated at different times with different library preparation protocols.

A note on this clonotype: Its antigen is unknown. No per-base quality is available; no much larger clone lies one base away.

Libraries were constructed by 5' RACE. The instrument was an Illumina HiSeq 2000. Template switching added a universal primer binding site, and the final cDNA carried a unique molecular identifier that allowed TCR cDNA molecules to be counted accurately. First-strand cDNA for TCR alpha and beta chains was synthesized from specific primers in the conserved constant-segment region. To control for contamination, every cDNA library was double barcoded, receiving both a SMART-Mk sample barcode and Illumina barcodes. TruSeq adapter sequences and Illumina sample barcodes were added in two successive PCR steps. Sequencing of the TCR alpha and beta cDNA libraries was done on the Illumina HiSeq platform using custom primers. The paper's data handling went like this. Raw reads were processed with MiGEC to extract unique molecular identifiers, and MiXCR was used to determine CDR3 positions. For each individual, recombination models were inferred using an EM algorithm with the repgenHMM and IGoR tools. Shared clonotypes were analyzed with the tcR package in R, and sharing was normalized by the product of cloneset sizes. Out-of-frame nonproductive sequences were analyzed to study raw recombination free of thymic and clonal selection effects. In TCRdb, the public reads were trimmed at Q25 with fastp and aligned with MiXCR, with productive beta chains retained. Rows merge per CDR3 protein into single entries with the most common DNA and genes. It is TCRdb's table, rather than the study itself, that gives the V and J calls and clone size. The table for this sample lists under 800,000 distinct CDR3 sequences; roughly 20% of them were counted only once. Together, the top ten hold 4% to 4.5% of the sample.

Paper-wide results and their limitations: Compared with coincidental sharing between unrelated individuals, an excess of low generation-probability sequences was observed among out-of-frame TCR alpha sequences shared between twins. Invariant T cells such as MAIT and iNKT could partly confound zero-insertion analyses, though diverse VJ usage argued against this for most clonotypes. Because the same donors could not be followed over many years, the conclusions depended on cross-sectional statistical analysis. In monozygotic twins, recombination models systematically underestimated out-of-frame TCR alpha sharing, but the models matched the sharing seen between unrelated individuals. In beta out-of-frame sequences, excess twin sharing was weaker, because having fewer shared sequences lowered the signal-to-noise ratio. Abundant cord blood beta clonotypes carried fewer insertions; young adult naive repertoires showed a weaker similar trend, while memory repertoires showed none.

All donors were healthy Caucasians. Three pairs of female monozygotic twins, all aged roughly 18 to 29 years, were included in the twin cohort. The RNA used for TCR libraries was isolated from peripheral blood mononuclear cells. These same records also appear under a second study, on T cells expressing NK-cell markers. The second paper further reports: Three sorted T-cell subsets (CD3+CD56+NKG2C+, CD3+CD56+NKG2C- and CD3+CD56-NKG2C+) from about 8 donors had their TCR beta-chain repertoires profiled. Among the eight sequenced donors, only one was HCMV-seronegative, while the other seven were HCMV-seropositive. To restrict sorting to alphabetaTCR-expressing T cells, an anti-gammadeltaTCR antibody was added in several experiments. In about 6 donors, the dominant CD3+CD56+NKG2C+ clonotypes were found to rank among the top 10 CD8+ clonotypes and to make up about 1.0-7.5% of CD8+ T cells. Those dominant clonotypes were again the most abundant among CD3+CD56-NKG2C+ cells in a handful of donors, at about 25-65%. Whether the expanded NKG2C-expressing T cell clones were specific for HCMV antigens remained unclear. The eight sequenced donors were randomly selected healthy volunteers, three men and five women. To determine HCMV serostatus, a commercial ELISA kit was used to detect HCMV-specific IgG in serum. For six donors, bulk peripheral blood T-cell repertoires were also sequenced from unsorted PBMC. MIGEC was used to demultiplex reads and group the reads by UMI, and MiTCR was used to assemble and quantify clonotypes. To remove erroneous sequences, TCR cDNA sequences were retained only when supported by two or more reads. The tcR package was used for downstream repertoire analysis, and clonotypes were matched between fractions using CDR3 nucleotide sequence together with V segment. VDJmatch was used to annotate antigen specificity against VDJdb, with one amino acid substitution in CDR3 permitted.

Sample: PBMCs. The TCR comes from a woman aged 18-29 years in good health.

Read as DNA, the sequence is TGCAGTGTCAGATGGGCGGGACCCACAGATACGCAGTATTTT. Translation gives CSVRWAGPTDTQYF. Recombination connected TRBV20-1 to TRBJ2-3; TRBD2 could be the D gene, as 6 bases match. CDR1 and CDR2, looked up from the germline V gene (reference sequence), are DFQATT and SNEGSKA. The CDR3 contains 14 residues, cysteine and phenylalanine counted. Only the CDR3 DNA stays, 42 bases, in frame from base 1. The V and J ends are trimmed by 7 bases and 2 bases, leaving 16 bases between them.